This T cell receptor beta chain was recorded in a study of T-cell reconstitution after alpha-beta-depleted transplantation in children. Study results and limitations: Reportedly, alpha-beta T cells present about two months post-transplant originated from several hundred expanded clones of graft origin.

The CDR3 consists of 12 residues. V lost 6 bases and J 4 bases, leaving 10 bases between the germline ends. Germline V CDR1 and CDR2: MNHNY, SVGAGI (reference sequence). This clonotype was found many times. Its antigen is unidentified. This sample's TCRbeta library carried unique molecular identifier barcodes. Each CDR3 protein is one row after TCRdb ran MiXCR on the PCR reads. In the table there are hundreds of thousands of distinct CDR3 sequences, 10% to 15% of which are singletons. The TCR was taken from a male patient under 18 who had a stem cell transplant for acute myeloid leukemia, so the T cells may come from the graft donor. The sample consisted of PBMCs, mostly from graft donor cells, taken 360 days after TCRalphabeta/CD19-depleted stem cell transplant. This chain links TRBV6-6 with TRBJ2-7; D is perhaps TRBD1 or TRBD2 (5 bases each). The CDR3 nucleotides read TGTGCCAGCAGCCCCGAGGGGTACGAGCAGTACTTC. The encoded protein is CASSPEGYEQYF.